The 23 T cell receptor beta chains below all came from one sample that was sequenced in a study of T-cell memory formation after mild COVID-19. TCRdb re-analysed the 5' RACE reads in MiXCR, keeping a single row per CDR3 protein. In the table there are under 450,000 distinct CDR3 sequences, 20% to 30% of which are singletons. The sequenced sample consisted of PBMCs or a T cell subset sorted from them (not recorded which). Source of these receptors: an adult woman who had mild COVID-19 (a few samples of this study predate the infection). Cell type and time point are not known.

J is TRBJ2-3 and V is TRBV4-3, with D possibly matching TRBD2 (6 bases). This CDR3 has 16 residues. Germline assignment: CDR1 LGHNA and CDR2 YSLEER. Deletions cut 7 bases from V and 2 bases from J, with 19 bases between. CDR3 coding DNA: TGCGCCAGCACCCCCCCCCCGGCGGGATCCACAGATACGCAGTATTTT. This sequence encodes CASTPPPAGSTDTQYF.

This rearrangement joins TRBV7-9 to TRBJ2-7; 7 positions agree with TRBD2. This CDR3 contains 16 residues. CDR1 is SEHNR and CDR2 is FQNEAQ in the germline V gene (reference sequence). Trimming removed 5 bases from V and 2 bases from J; junction bases left unmatched: 12. The DNA of the CDR3 is TGTGCCAGCAGCCCAACGGGCTACCGGGAGGCCTACGAGCAGTACTTC. Amino acids: CASSPTGYREAYEQYF.

The J gene is TRBJ2-1, the V gene TRBV6-4, with D hard to call. V dropped 4 bases and J dropped 5 bases, with 18 bases sitting between them. The CDR3 is made up of 16 amino acids. CDR1 is MRHNA and CDR2 is SNTAGT in the germline V gene. The CDR3 coding sequence is TGTGCCAGCAGTGCCCGACCCGTCGCACTAAACAATGAGCAGTTCTTC. Residues: CASSARPVALNNEQFF.

This clonotype showed up just a few times. The V and J genes are TRBV20-1 and TRBJ2-7; no firm D call. The germline V gene has CDR1 DFQATT and CDR2 SNEGSKA (reference sequence). V shed 3 bases and J shed 0 bases, with 3 bases lying between them. This CDR3 is built from 11 residues. In nucleotides, the CDR3 is TGCAGTGCTAGCCACTCCTACGAGCAGTACTTC. This sequence encodes CSASHSYEQYF.

This rearrangement joins TRBV27 to TRBJ2-6; TRBD1 agrees at 7 bases. The junction had 10 bases not matched to a gene; V was cut back by 3 bases and J by 2 bases. The CDR3 sequence is 18 residues long. Germline V gives CDR1 MNHEY, CDR2 SMNVEV (reference sequence). CDR3 in DNA: TGTGCCAGCAGTTTCTGGTCAGGGGGAATTGCTGGGGCCAACGTCCTGACTTTC. Residues: CASSFWSGGIAGANVLTF.

V is TRBV9 and J is TRBJ2-1, with 7 bases identical to TRBD2. Losses at the gene ends were 4 bases for V and 0 bases for J; bases not matched to a gene: 10. Germline assignment: CDR1 SGDLS and CDR2 YYNGEE. This CDR3 is built from 17 residues. The DNA of the CDR3 is TGTGCCAGCAGCCTCCGGGGGGACGCTTCCTCCTACAATGAGCAGTTCTTC. Protein sequence: CASSLRGDASSYNEQFF.

This clonotype has just a few counts. The rearrangement links TRBV6-1 to TRBJ1-6, with TRBD1 matching 7 bases. The CDR3 loop spans 13 amino acids. V lost 3 bases to trimming and J lost 13 bases; unmatched junction nucleotides: 6. The germline gives CDR1 MNHNS, CDR2 SASEGT. The CDR3: CASSEMTGSPLHF. In nucleotides, the CDR3 is TGTGCCAGCAGTGAGATGACAGGGAGCCCCCTCCACTTT.

In its sample, this clonotype was seen many times. The rearrangement links TRBV4-3 to TRBJ2-3; TRBD1 matches 8 bases. The CDR3 extends over 17 amino acids. Germline loops: CDR1 LGHNA, CDR2 YSLEER. The J segment lost 2 bases and the V segment lost 0 bases, leaving 7 bases of the junction unmatched. CDR3 sequence reads: CASSQETGVWITDTQYF. The DNA for the CDR3 is TGCGCCAGCAGCCAAGAGACAGGGGTGTGGATCACAGATACGCAGTATTTT.

In its sample, this clonotype was seen a few times. The chain employs TRBV5-1 and TRBJ2-6; unclear D gene. The CDR3 has 14 amino acids. Looked up from germline, CDR1 is SGHRS and CDR2 is YFSETQ. The ends were cut back, 4 bases at V and 2 bases at J, with 7 bases in the middle. The CDR3 protein is CASSTLTGANVLTF. As DNA, the CDR3 is TGCGCCAGCAGCACCTTGACTGGGGCCAACGTCCTGACTTTC.

In this sample, this clonotype turned up many times. The genes are TRBV28 and TRBJ2-2; a weak D match, TRBD1 (5 bases). The CDR3 is 16 residues long. Germline CDR1 is MDHEN and CDR2 is SYDVKM. V lost 4 bases and J 5 bases, leaving 17 bases between the germline ends. DNA for the CDR3: TGTGCCAGCAGTTCGATAGGACATCCTTCGACCGGGGAGCTGTTTTTT. Amino acids: CASSSIGHPSTGELFF. Supplemented by reference TRBV28 and TRBJ2-2, the full variable domain reads DVKVTQSSRYLVKRTGEKVFLECVQDMDHENMFWYRQDPGLGLRLIYFSYDVKMKEKGDIPEGYSVSREKKERFSLILESASTNQTSMYLCASSSIGHPSTGELFFGEGSRLTVL.

The V gene is TRBV4-3, the J gene TRBJ2-7, with 7 bases aligning to TRBD1. V lost 5 bases and J lost 3; bases outside the gene matches: 4. The CDR3 is 13 amino acids. The germline V gene encodes CDR1 LGHNA and CDR2 YSLEER. CDR3 amino acids: CASSSRTGYEQYF. CDR3 nucleotide sequence: TGCGCCAGCAGCTCCCGGACAGGCTACGAGCAGTACTTC.

The chain uses TRBV7-7 and TRBJ2-3; 10 bases align to TRBD1. There are 15 residues in the CDR3. J lost 2 bases, V lost 4 bases, and 3 bases had no gene match. Germline-derived CDR1 and CDR2 are SSHAT and FNYEAQ (reference sequence). The CDR3 DNA is TGTGCCAGCAGCTCCGGGACAGGGGACACAGATACGCAGTATTTT. This gives the protein CASSSGTGDTDTQYF.

This chain joins TRBV12-3 or TRBV12-4 and TRBJ2-1; the D is unclear. The germline V and J ends were trimmed by 7 bases and 3 bases, with 19 bases remaining between them. The CDR3 is made up of 16 amino acids. The CDR3 nucleotides read TGTGCCAGCACGAGAGGCATCCGACGGTTCTACAATGAGCAGTTCTTC. Translated, it gives CASTRGIRRFYNEQFF.

This clonotype was seen a few times. The V and J genes are TRBV6-6 and TRBJ2-1; tentative D call: TRBD2 (12 bases). With 2 bases removed from V and 2 bases from J, the gap between germline ends came to 22 bases. The CDR3 spans 19 residues. CDR1 is MNHNY, CDR2 SVGAGI, per germline (reference sequence). The CDR3 protein is CASSYGQGASGRAYNEQFF. Here the CDR3 DNA reads TGTGCCAGCAGTTACGGACAGGGGGCTAGCGGGAGGGCCTACAATGAGCAGTTCTTC.

J is TRBJ2-7 and V is TRBV12-3 or TRBV12-4, with 10 bases aligning to TRBD2. This CDR3 has 15 residues. V was clipped by 2 bases and J by 6 bases; unmatched bases: 7. The chain's CDR3 is CASSLSSGGVAEQYF. The CDR3 nucleotides read TGTGCCAGCAGTTTATCCAGCGGGGGGGTAGCCGAGCAGTACTTC.

This clonotype was seen more than once but under ten times. The germline gene is not matched at one end of the junction; a read error may be the cause. This sequence joins TRBV30 and TRBJ2-2; no reliable D call. The CDR3 is 15 residues long. Per germline, CDR1 GTSNPN and CDR2 SVGIG (reference sequence). CDR3 sequence: CAWGVPYRGTGELFF. Written as DNA, the CDR3 is TGTGCCTGGGGTGTCCCTTATCGAGGCACCGGGGAGCTGTTTTTT.

The gene calls are TRBV30 and TRBJ2-3; TRBD1 matches 8 bases. CDR3 length equals 13 residues. Germline assignment: CDR1 GTSNPN and CDR2 SVGIG (reference sequence). Losses at the gene ends were 2 bases for V and 11 bases for J; bases not matched to a gene: 9. CDR3 nucleotide sequence: TGTGCCTGGAGTACCGCAGGGGGCGCTGGGCAGTATTTT. It translates to CAWSTAGGAGQYF.

This clonotype was observed a few times. This chain joins TRBV4-3 and TRBJ2-7; the match to TRBD1 covers 7 bases. J gave up 4 bases and V 2 bases, and 8 bases lay outside the gene matches. The germline V gene has CDR1 LGHNA and CDR2 YSLEER. The CDR3 loop spans 15 amino acids. The CDR3 sequence is CASSQFRAGGYEQYF. Here the CDR3 DNA reads TGCGCCAGCAGCCAATTCCGGGCAGGGGGTTACGAGCAGTACTTC.

The chain carries TRBV19 and TRBJ2-3, with TRBD1 matching 7 bases. Germline CDR1 and CDR2: LNHDA and SQIVND (reference sequence). The CDR3 is 17 residues long. The ends lost 5 bases at V and 2 bases at J; junction bases unmatched: 13. CDR3 loop: CASSGTDSYGFTDTQYF. CDR3 coding DNA: TGTGCCAGTAGTGGGACAGACAGCTACGGATTCACAGATACGCAGTATTTT. The complete variable domain, with remaining parts taken from reference TRBV19 and TRBJ2-3, reads DGGITQSPKYLFRKEGQNVTLSCEQNLNHDAMYWYRQDPGQGLRLIYYSQIVNDFQKGDIAEGYSVSREKKESFPLTVTSAQKNPTAFYLCASSGTDSYGFTDTQYFGPGTRLTVL.

This chain connects TRBV6-1 to TRBJ2-7, with 12 bases fitting TRBD2. The CDR3 consists of 17 residues. With 4 bases clipped from V and 2 bases from J, the junction kept 9 bases outside the gene matches. In germline, CDR1 is MNHNS, CDR2 SASEGT. The CDR3 loop reads CASSGGLTSGSAYEQYF. For the CDR3, the DNA is TGTGCCAGCAGTGGCGGATTGACTAGCGGGAGCGCCTACGAGCAGTACTTC.

This clonotype was detected a few times. This chain joins TRBV4-3 and TRBJ2-1, with D unclear. Germline CDR1 is LGHNA and CDR2 is YSLEER. V gave up 4 bases and J gave up 5 bases, with 12 bases separating them. This CDR3 is 14 amino acids long. The CDR3, as DNA: TGCGCCAGCAGCCGAAGTTCCTCGAACAATGAGCAGTTCTTC. It is translated as CASSRSSSNNEQFF.

V gene TRBV16 combines with J gene TRBJ2-5, with D unresolved. This CDR3 comprises 13 residues. Germline V gene lookup returns CDR1 KGHSY and CDR2 FQNENV. V was pared by 2 bases and J by 3 bases, with 7 bases between. CDR3 nucleotides: TGTGCCAGCAGCCAAAACCAGGAAGAGACCCAGTACTTC. Its translation: CASSQNQEETQYF.

This clonotype was found a few times. V usage is TRBV5-1 and J usage is TRBJ1-2; 8 nucleotides line up with TRBD1. The ends lost 4 bases at V and 7 bases at J; junction bases unmatched: 12. Per germline, CDR1 SGHRS and CDR2 YFSETQ. This CDR3 has 15 amino acids. CDR3 in amino acids: CASSPESDRGVGYTF. CDR3 DNA sequence: TGCGCCAGCAGCCCAGAAAGTGACAGGGGCGTTGGCTACACCTTC. Full variable domain (rest looked up from reference TRBV5-1 and TRBJ1-2): KAGVTQTPRYLIKTRGQQVTLSCSPISGHRSVSWYQQTPGQGLQFLFEYFSETQRNKGNFPGRFSGRQFSNSRSEMNVSTLELGDSALYLCASSPESDRGVGYTFGSGTRLTVV.